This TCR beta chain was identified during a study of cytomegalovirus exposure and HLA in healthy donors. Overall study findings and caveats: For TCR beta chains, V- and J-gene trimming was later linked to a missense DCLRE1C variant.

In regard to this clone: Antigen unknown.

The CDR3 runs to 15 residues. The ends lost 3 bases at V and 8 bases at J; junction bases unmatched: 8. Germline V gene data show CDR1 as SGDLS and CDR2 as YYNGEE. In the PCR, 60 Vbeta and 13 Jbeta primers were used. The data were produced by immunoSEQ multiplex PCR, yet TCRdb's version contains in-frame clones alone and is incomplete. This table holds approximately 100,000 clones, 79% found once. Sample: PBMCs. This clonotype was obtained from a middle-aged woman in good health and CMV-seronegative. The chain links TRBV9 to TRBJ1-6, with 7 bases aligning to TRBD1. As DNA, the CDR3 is TGTGCCAGCAGCGCCGGACAGGTGGGTGATTCACCCCTCCACTTT. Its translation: CASSAGQVGDSPLHF.